These 5 T cell receptor beta chains share one sample of origin, sequenced in a study of blood T cell repertoires in COVID-19. Sequenced by immunoSEQ multiplex PCR; TCRdb stores in-frame clones only, minus some. The table has some 400,000 clones, 90% seen once. Sequences were obtained from peripheral blood. The receptors shown here come from a man in his late teens or twenties with active or convalescent COVID-19.

CDR3 nucleotide sequence: TGTGCCAGCAGCTTAGATACAGGCTCCTATGGCTACACCTTC. This gives the protein CASSLDTGSYGYTF. The chain combines TRBV11-2 with TRBJ1-2; TRBD1 might be the D (5 bases). Trimming took 0 bases from V and 4 from J, leaving 9 bases between them. Germline CDR1 SGHAT, CDR2 FQNNGV. CDR3 length: 14 amino acids.

The sample holds one count of this clone. The rearrangement links TRBV19 to TRBJ2-1; 8 bases match TRBD1. V shed 1 base and J 8 bases; nucleotides not matched to a gene: 4. This CDR3 has 14 residues. CDR1 LNHDA and CDR2 SQIVND come from the germline V gene (reference sequence). For the CDR3, the DNA is TGTGCCAGTAGTATAGGACAGGGGACCGATGAGCAGTTCTTC. As protein: CASSIGQGTDEQFF.

The gene calls are TRBV5-1 and TRBJ2-5; D is possibly TRBD1 (6 bases). Germline lookup yields CDR1 SGHRS and CDR2 YFSETQ. This CDR3 has 15 residues. Trimming pared 4 bases from V and 3 bases from J, leaving 16 bases between. CDR3 nucleotide sequence: TGCGCCAGCAGCCTAAGACAGGACCTAAAAGAGACCCAGTACTTC. It codes for CASSLRQDLKETQYF.

The rearrangement uses TRBV18 and TRBJ2-1, with D possibly being TRBD1 (6 bases). The CDR3 extends over 11 amino acids. V lost 1 base, J lost 14 bases, and 9 bases lay in between. CDR1 KGHSH and CDR2 LQKENI come from the germline V gene. The CDR3 nucleotides are TGTGCCAGCTCACCACGGGACACAAAGTTCTTC. As protein: CASSPRDTKFF. The full variable domain, with the rest looked up from reference TRBV18 and TRBJ2-1, is NAGVMQNPRHLVRRRGQEARLRCSPMKGHSHVYWYRQLPEEGLKFMVYLQKENIIDESGMPKERFSAEFPKEGPSILRIQQVVRGDSAAYFCASSPRDTKFFGPGTRLTVL.

The V gene is TRBV13, the J gene TRBJ2-3, with TRBD2 identical over 14 bases. Germline loops: CDR1 PRHDT, CDR2 FYEKMQ (reference sequence). Trimming removed 5 bases from V and 1 base from J; junction bases left unmatched: 8. The length of the CDR3 is 18 residues. The CDR3 DNA sequence: TGTGCCAGCAGCGCGGGACTAGCGGGAGCTGCGGGCACAGATACGCAGTATTTT. Translated: CASSAGLAGAAGTDTQYF.